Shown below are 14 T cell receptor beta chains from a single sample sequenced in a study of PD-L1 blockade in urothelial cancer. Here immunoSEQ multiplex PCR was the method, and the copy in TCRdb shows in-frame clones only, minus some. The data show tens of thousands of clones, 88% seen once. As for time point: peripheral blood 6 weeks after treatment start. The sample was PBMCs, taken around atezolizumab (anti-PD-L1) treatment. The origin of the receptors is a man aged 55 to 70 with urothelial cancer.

In nucleotides, the CDR3 is TGTGCCAGCAGTTACTCGAAGGGACAGAGAATTTCACCCCTCCACTTT. This encodes CASSYSKGQRISPLHF. The rearrangement joins TRBV6-5 to TRBJ1-6; 7 bases fit TRBD1. Germline V gives CDR1 MNHEY, CDR2 SVGAGI. This CDR3 contains 16 residues. V dropped 0 bases and J dropped 9; count of bases not matched to a gene: 8.

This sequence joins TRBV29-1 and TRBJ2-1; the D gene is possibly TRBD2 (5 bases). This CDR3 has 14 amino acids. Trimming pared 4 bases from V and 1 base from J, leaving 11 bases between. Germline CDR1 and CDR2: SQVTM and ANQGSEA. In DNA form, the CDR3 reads TGCAGCGTTGCCACTCCGGGATCCTACAATGAGCAGTTCTTC. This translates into CSVATPGSYNEQFF.

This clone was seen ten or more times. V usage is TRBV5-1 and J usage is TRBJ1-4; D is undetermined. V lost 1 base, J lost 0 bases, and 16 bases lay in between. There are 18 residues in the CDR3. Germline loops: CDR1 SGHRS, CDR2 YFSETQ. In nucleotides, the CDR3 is TGCGCCAGCAGCTTGTATCCGACTGGAGATGCAACTAATGAAAAACTGTTTTTT. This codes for CASSLYPTGDATNEKLFF. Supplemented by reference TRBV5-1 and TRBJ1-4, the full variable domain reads KAGVTQTPRYLIKTRGQQVTLSCSPISGHRSVSWYQQTPGQGLQFLFEYFSETQRNKGNFPGRFSGRQFSNSRSEMNVSTLELGDSALYLCASSLYPTGDATNEKLFFGSGTQLSVL.

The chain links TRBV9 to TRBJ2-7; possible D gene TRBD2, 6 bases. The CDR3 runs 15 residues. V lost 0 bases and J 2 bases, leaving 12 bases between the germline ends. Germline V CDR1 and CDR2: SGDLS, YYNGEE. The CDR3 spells CASSVAGGPPYEQYF. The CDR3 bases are TGTGCCAGCAGCGTAGCTGGAGGGCCACCCTACGAGCAGTACTTC.

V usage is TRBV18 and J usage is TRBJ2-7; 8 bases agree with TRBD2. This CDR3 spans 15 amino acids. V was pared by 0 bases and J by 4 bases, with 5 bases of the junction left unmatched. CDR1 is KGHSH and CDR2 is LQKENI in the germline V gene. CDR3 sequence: CASSPPASGGYEQYF. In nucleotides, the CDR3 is TGTGCCAGCTCACCACCGGCGAGCGGGGGATACGAGCAGTACTTC.

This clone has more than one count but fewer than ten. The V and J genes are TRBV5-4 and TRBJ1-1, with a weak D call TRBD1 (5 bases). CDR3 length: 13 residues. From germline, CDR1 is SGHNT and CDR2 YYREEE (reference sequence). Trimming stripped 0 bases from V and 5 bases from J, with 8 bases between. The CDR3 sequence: CASSLDRWTEAFF. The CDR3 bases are TGTGCCAGCAGCTTGGACAGGTGGACTGAAGCTTTCTTT.

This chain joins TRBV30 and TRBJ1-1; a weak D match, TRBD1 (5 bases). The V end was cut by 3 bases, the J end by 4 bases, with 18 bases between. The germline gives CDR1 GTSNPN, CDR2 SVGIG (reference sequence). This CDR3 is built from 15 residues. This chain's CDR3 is CAWSLLSGRTTEAFF. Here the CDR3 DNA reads TGTGCCTGGAGCCTTTTATCAGGGAGGACCACTGAAGCTTTCTTT.

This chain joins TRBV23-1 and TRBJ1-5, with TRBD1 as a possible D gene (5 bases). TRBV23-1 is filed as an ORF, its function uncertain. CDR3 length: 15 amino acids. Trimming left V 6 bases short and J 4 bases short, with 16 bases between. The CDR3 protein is CASRLFTGENQPQHF. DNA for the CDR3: TGCGCCAGCAGACTATTTACGGGGGAAAATCAGCCCCAGCATTTT.

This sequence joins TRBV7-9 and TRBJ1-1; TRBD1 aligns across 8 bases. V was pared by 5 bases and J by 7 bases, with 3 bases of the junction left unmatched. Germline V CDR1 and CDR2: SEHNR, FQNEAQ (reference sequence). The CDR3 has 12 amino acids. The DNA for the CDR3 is TGTGCCAGCAGCCTAACAGGGGGTGAAGCTTTCTTT. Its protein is CASSLTGGEAFF.

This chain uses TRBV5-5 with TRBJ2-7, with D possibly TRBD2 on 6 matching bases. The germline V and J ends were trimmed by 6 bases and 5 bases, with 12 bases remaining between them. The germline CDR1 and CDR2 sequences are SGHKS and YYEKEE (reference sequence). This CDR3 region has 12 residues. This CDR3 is CASTPSGDEQYF. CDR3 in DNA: TGTGCCAGCACCCCTTCGGGGGACGAGCAGTACTTC.

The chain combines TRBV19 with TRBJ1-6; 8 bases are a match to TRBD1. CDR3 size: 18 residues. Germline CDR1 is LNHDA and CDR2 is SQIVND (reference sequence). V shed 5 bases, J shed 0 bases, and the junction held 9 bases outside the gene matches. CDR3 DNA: TGTGCCAGTAGTTTTTCCGGGACAGGATACTCCTATAATTCACCCCTCCACTTT. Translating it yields CASSFSGTGYSYNSPLHF.

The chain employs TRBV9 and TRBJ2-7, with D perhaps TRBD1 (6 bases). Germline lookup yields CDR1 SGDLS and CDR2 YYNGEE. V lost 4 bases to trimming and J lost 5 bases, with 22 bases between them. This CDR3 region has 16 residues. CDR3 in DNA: TGTGCCAGCAGCCACACCCGACAGGAGCTTATCGACGAGCAGTACTTC. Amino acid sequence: CASSHTRQELIDEQYF. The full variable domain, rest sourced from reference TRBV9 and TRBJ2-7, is DSGVTQTPKHLITATGQRVTLRCSPRSGDLSVYWYQQSLDQGLQFLIQYYNGEERAKGNILERFSAQQFPDLHSELNLSSLELGDSALYFCASSHTRQELIDEQYFGPGTRLTVT.

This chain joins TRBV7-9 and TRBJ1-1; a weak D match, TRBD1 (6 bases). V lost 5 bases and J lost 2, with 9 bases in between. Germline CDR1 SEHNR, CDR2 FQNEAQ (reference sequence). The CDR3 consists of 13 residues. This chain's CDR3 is CASSQQGNTEAFF. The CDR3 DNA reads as TGTGCCAGCAGCCAACAGGGCAACACTGAAGCTTTCTTT.

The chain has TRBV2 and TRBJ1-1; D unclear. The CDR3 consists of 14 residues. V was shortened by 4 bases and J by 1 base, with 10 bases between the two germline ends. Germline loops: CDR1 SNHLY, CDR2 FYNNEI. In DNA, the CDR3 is TGTGCCAGCAGTGGGGCGGGGTGGAACACTGAAGCTTTCTTT. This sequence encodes CASSGAGWNTEAFF.